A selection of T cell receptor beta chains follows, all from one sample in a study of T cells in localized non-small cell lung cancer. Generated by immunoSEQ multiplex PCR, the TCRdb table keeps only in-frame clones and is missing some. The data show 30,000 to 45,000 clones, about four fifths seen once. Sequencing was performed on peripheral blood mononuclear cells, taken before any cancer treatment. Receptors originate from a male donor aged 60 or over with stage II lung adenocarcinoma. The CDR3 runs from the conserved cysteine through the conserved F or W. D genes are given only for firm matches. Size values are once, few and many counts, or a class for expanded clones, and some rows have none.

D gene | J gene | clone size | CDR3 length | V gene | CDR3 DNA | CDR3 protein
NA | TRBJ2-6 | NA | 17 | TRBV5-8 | TGTGCCAGCAGCCAAGGACAGTTTTATTCTGGGGCCAACGTCCTGACTTTC | CASSQGQFYSGANVLTF
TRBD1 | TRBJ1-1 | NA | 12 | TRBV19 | TGTGCCAGTAGTGAACGGGACAGGAGGGCTTTCTTT | CASSERDRRAFF
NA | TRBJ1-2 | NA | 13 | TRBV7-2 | TGTGCCAGCAGCTTCGGGAGGACGGGAGGCTACACCTTC | CASSFGRTGGYTF
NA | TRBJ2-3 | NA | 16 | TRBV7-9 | TGTGCCAGCAGCTTAGGTAGCGAATCTAGCACAGATACGCAGTATTTT | CASSLGSESSTDTQYF
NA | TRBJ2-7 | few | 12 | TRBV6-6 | TGTGCCAGTGGACAAATTTCCTACGAGCAGTACTTC | CASGQISYEQYF
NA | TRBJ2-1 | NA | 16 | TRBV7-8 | TGTGCCAGCAGCTTTTACTTAGCGGTGTCCTACAATGAGCAGTTCTTC | CASSFYLAVSYNEQFF
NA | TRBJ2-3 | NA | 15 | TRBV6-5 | TGTGCCAGCAGTTATCAGCAAGGGCCCACAGATACGCAGTATTTT | CASSYQQGPTDTQYF
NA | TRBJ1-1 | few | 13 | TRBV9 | TGTGCCAGCAGCGCGGGTCAGCTCCCTGAAGCTTTCTTT | CASSAGQLPEAFF
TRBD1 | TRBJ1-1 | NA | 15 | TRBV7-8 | TGTGCCAGCAGCACCCGACAGGGGAGAACATCTGAAGCTTTCTTT | CASSTRQGRTSEAFF
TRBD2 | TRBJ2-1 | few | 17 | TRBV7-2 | TGTGCCAGCAGCCTCGGGGGGGTAGGAGGCTCCTACAATGAGCAGTTCTTC | CASSLGGVGGSYNEQFF
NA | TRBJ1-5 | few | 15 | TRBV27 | TGTGCCAGCAGTCTAGCGGGGGAGTGGGGTCAGCCCCAGCATTTT | CASSLAGEWGQPQHF
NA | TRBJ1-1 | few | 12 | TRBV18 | TGTGCCAGCTCACCTAACAGACGAGAAGCTTTCTTT | CASSPNRREAFF
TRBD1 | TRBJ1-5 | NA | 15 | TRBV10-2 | TGCGCCAGCAGGACAGGGTCGAGTAGTATTCAGCCCCAGCATTTT | CASRTGSSSIQPQHF
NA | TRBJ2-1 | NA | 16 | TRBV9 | TGTGCCAGCAGCGTAGGGAGGCTAGTTTACTACAATGAGCAGTTCTTC | CASSVGRLVYYNEQFF
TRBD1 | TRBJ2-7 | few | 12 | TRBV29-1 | TGCAGCGCTCAGGGGGCCTCCTACGAGCAGTACTTC | CSAQGASYEQYF
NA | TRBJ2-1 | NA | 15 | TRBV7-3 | TGTGCCAGCAGCTCATCCAGAGCGATGAACAATGAGCAGTTCTTC | CASSSSRAMNNEQFF
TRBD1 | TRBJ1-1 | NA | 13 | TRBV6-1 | TGTGCCAGCATAAGACAGGGTGGGACTGAAGCTTTCTTT | CASIRQGGTEAFF
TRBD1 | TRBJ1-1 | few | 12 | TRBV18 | TGTGCCAGCTCAATACAGGGGGAGGGAGCTTTCTTT | CASSIQGEGAFF
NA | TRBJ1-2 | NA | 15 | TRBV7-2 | TGTGCCAGCAGCTTAGGGCGTCAGGCGCCCTATGGCTACACCTTC | CASSLGRQAPYGYTF
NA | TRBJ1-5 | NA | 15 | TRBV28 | TGTGCCAGCAGTCAAGGAGCGCCGGGGGGTCAGCCCCAGCATTTT | CASSQGAPGGQPQHF
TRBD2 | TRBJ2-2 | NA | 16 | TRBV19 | TGTGCCAGTACCACTAGCGGGGGCACGAACACCGGGGAGCTGTTTTTT | CASTTSGGTNTGELFF
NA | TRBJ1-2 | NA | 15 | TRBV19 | TGTGCCAGTAGTCTCAAACAGGGAGAAGGGTTTGGCTACACCTTC | CASSLKQGEGFGYTF
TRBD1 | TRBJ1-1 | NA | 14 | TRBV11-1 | TGTGCCAGCAGTCCCGGGCAGGGGGCCGGTGAAGCTTTCTTT | CASSPGQGAGEAFF
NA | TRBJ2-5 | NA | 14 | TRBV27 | TGTGCCAGCAGTTCCGGGAACTCCCAAGAGACCCAGTACTTC | CASSSGNSQETQYF
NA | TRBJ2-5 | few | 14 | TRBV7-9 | TGTGCCAGCAGCTTAGGACAGGCTCAAGAGACCCAGTACTTC | CASSLGQAQETQYF
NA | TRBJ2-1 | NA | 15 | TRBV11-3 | TGTGCCAGCAGCTTAGGAGCGGTCTCCTACAATGAGCAGTTCTTC | CASSLGAVSYNEQFF
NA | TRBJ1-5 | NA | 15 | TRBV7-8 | TGTGCCAGCAGCTTAGGAGATGGATACAATCAGCCCCAGCATTTT | CASSLGDGYNQPQHF
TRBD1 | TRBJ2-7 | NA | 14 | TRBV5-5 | TGTGCCAGTCGCCCAGGGGGCGGCAGTTACGAGCAGTACTTC | CASRPGGGSYEQYF
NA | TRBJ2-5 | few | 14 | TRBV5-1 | TGCGCCAGCAGCTTTGGGGACTCTCAAGAGACCCAGTACTTC | CASSFGDSQETQYF
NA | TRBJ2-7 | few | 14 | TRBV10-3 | TGTGCCATCCAAGGTGGGGGGAACTCCTACGAGCAGTACTTC | CAIQGGGNSYEQYF
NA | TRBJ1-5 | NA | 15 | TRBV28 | TGTGCCAGCAGCCCCGGACGGCTTAGCAATCAGCCCCAGCATTTT | CASSPGRLSNQPQHF